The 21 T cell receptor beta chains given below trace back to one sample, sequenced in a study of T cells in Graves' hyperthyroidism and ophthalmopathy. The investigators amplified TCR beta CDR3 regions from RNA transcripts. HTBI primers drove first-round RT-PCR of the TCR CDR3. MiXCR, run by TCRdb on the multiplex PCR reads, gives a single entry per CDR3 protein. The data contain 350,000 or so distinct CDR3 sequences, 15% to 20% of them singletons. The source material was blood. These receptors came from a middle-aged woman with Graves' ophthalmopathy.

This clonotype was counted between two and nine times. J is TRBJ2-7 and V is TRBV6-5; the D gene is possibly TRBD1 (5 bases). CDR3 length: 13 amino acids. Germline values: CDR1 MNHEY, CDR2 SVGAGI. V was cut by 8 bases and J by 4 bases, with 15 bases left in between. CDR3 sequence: CASVAQGLYEQYF. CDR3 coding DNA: TGTGCCAGCGTTGCGCAGGGTTTGTACGAGCAGTACTTC.

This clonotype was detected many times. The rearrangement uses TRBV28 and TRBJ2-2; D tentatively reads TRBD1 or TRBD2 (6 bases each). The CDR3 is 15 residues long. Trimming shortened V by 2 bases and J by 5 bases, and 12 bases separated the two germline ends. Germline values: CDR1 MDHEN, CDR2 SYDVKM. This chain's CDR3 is CASSLRQGRTGELFF. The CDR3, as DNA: TGTGCCAGCAGTTTAAGGCAGGGGAGGACCGGGGAGCTGTTTTTT.

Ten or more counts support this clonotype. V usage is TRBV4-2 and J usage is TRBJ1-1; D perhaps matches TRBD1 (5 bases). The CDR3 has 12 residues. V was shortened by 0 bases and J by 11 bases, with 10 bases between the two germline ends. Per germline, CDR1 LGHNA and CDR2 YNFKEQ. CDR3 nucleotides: TGTGCCAGCAGCCAAGATGAAGGGGAGGCTTTCTTT. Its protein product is CASSQDEGEAFF.

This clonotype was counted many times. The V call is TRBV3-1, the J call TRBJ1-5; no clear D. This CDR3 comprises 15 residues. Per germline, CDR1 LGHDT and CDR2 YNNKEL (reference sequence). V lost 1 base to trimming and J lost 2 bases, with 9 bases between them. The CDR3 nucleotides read TGTGCCAGCAGCCAAGGCTACTCGGGCAATCAGCCCCAGCATTTT. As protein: CASSQGYSGNQPQHF.

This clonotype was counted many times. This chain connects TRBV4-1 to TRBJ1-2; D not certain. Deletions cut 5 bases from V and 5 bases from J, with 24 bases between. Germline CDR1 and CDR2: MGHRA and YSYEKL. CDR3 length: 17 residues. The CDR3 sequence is CASSDSGSGSAGYGYTF. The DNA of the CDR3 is TGCGCCAGCAGCGACTCGGGTTCCGGGTCAGCGGGGTATGGCTACACCTTC.

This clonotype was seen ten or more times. The CDR3 is CSATSGFRVVGEQYF. The CDR3 coding sequence is TGCAGTGCCACATCCGGTTTTCGGGTTGTAGGCGAGCAGTACTTC. The rearrangement links TRBV20-1 to TRBJ2-7; D not resolved. Germline V gene sequence: CDR1 DFQATT, CDR2 SNEGSKA (reference sequence). The CDR3 sequence is 15 residues long. Trimming stripped 6 bases from V and 6 bases from J, with 24 bases between.

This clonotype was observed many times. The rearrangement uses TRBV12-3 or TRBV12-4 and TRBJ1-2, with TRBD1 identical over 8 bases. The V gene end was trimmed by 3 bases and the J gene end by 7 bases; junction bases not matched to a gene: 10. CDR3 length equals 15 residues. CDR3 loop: CASSFGQGLGTGYTF. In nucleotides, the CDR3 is TGTGCCAGCAGTTTTGGACAGGGACTAGGCACTGGCTACACCTTC.

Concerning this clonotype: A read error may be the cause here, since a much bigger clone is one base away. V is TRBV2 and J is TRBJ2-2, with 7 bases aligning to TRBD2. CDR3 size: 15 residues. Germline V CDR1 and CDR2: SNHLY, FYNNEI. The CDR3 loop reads CASRRGGQNTGGLFF. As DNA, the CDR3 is TGTGCCAGCAGGAGGGGAGGGCAGAACACCGGGGGGCTGTTTTTT.

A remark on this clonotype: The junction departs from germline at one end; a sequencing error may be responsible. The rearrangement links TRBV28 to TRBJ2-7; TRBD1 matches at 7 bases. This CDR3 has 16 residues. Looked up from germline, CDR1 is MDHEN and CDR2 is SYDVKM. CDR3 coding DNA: TGTGCCAGCAGCTTGGGCCGGGACAGAATAACCTACGAGCAGCACTTC. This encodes CASSLGRDRITYEQHF.

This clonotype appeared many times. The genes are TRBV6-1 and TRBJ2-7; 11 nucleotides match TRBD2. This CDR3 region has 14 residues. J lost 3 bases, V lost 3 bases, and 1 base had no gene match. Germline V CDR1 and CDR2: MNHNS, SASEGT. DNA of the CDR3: TGTGCCAGCAGTGACGGGACTAGCGGCTACGAGCAGTACTTC. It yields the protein CASSDGTSGYEQYF.

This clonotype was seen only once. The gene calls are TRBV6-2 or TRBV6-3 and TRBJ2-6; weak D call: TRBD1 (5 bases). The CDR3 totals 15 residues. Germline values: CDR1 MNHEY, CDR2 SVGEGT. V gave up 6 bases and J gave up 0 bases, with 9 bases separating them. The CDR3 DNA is TGTGCCAGCAGCCTACAGGACTCTGGGGCCAACGTCCTGACTTTC. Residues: CASSLQDSGANVLTF.

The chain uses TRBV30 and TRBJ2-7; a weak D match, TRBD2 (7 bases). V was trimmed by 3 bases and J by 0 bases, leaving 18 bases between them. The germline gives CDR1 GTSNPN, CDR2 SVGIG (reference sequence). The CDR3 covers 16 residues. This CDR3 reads CAWRGGGGRFSYEQYF. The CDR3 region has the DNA TGTGCCTGGAGAGGAGGGGGGGGACGCTTCTCCTACGAGCAGTACTTC.

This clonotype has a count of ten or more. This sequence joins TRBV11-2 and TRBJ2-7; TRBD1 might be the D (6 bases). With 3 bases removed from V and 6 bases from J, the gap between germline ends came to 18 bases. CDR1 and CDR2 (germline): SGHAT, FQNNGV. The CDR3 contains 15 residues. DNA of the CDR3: TGTGCCAGCAGCTTTGATGGGGGCAGTAGCCGCGAGCAGTACTTC. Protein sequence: CASSFDGGSSREQYF.

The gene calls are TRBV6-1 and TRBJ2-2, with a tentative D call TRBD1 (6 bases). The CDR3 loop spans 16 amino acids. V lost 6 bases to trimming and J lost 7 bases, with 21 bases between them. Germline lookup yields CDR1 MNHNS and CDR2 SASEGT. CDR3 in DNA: TGTGCCAGCAGCCAAGCCGGGACATATGACATCGGGGAGCTGTTTTTT. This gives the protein CASSQAGTYDIGELFF.

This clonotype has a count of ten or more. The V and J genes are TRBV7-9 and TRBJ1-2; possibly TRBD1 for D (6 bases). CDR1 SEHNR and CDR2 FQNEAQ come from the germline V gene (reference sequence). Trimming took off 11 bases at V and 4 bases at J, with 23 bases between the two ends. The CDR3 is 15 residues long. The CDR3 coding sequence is TGTGCCGGCTATGTCCAGGGGCCAGAATCCTATGGCTACACCTTC. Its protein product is CAGYVQGPESYGYTF. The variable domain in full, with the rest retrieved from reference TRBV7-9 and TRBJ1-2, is DTGVSQNPRHKITKRGQNVTFRCDPISEHNRLYWYRQTLGQGPEFLTYFQNEAQLEKSRLLSDRFSAERPKGSFSTLEIQRTEQGDSAMYLCAGYVQGPESYGYTFGSGTRLTVV.

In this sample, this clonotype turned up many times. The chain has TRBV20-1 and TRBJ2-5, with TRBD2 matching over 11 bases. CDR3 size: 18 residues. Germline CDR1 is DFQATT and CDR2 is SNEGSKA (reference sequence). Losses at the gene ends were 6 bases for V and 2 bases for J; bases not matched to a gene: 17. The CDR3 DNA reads TGCAGTGCCTCCGTCCCGGGACTAGCGGAGTTGGGTCAAGAGACCCAGTACTTC. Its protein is CSASVPGLAELGQETQYF.

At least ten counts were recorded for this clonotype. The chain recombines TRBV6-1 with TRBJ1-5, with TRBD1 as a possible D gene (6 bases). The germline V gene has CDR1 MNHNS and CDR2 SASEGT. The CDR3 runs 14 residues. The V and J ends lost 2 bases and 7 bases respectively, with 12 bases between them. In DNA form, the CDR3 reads TGTGCCAGCAGTGAACCCGGGACAAGACAGCCCCAGCATTTT. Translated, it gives CASSEPGTRQPQHF.

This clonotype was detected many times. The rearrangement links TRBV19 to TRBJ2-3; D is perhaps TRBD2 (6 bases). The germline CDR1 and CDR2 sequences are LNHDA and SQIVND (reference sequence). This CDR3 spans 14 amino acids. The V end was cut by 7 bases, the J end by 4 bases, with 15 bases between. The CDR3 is CASKLGGKADTQYF. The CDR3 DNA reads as TGTGCCAGTAAGTTAGGAGGGAAGGCAGATACGCAGTATTTT.

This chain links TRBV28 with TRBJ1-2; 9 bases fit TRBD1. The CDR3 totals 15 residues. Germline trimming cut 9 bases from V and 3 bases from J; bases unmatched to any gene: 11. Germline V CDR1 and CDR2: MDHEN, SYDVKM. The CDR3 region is CASNPLDRGYYGYTF. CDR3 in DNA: TGTGCCAGTAACCCCCTGGACAGGGGATACTATGGCTACACCTTC.

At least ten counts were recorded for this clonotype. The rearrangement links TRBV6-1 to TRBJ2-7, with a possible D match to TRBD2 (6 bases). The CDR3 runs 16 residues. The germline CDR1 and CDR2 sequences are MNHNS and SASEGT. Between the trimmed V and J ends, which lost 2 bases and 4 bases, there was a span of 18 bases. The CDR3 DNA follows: TGTGCCAGCAGTGAAAGGTATCCGGTTAGCGGTTACGAGCAGTACTTC. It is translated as CASSERYPVSGYEQYF.

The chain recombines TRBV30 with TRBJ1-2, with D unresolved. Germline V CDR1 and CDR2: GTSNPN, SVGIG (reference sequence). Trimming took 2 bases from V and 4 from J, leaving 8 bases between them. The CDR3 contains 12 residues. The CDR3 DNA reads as TGTGCCTGGAGTCCTCAGGCCTATGGCTACACCTTC. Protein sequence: CAWSPQAYGYTF.